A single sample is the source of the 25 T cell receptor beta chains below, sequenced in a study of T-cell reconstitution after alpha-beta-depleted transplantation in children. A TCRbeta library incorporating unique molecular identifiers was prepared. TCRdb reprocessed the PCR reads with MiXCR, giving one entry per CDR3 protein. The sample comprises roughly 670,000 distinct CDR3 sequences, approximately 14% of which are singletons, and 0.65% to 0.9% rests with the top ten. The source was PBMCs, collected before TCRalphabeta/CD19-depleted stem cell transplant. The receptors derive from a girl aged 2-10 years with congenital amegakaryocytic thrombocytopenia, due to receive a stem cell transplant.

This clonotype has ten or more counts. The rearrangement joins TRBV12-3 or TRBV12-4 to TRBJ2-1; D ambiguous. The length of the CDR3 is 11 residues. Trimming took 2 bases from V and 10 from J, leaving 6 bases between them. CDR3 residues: CASSLFGEQFF. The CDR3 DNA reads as TGTGCCAGCAGTTTATTTGGCGAGCAGTTCTTC.

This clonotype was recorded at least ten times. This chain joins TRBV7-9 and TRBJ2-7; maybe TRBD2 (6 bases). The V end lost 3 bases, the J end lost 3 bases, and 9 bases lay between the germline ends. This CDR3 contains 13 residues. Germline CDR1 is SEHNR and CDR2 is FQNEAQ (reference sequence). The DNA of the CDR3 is TGTGCCAGCAGCTTCTGGGGGGACTACGAGCAGTACTTC. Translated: CASSFWGDYEQYF.

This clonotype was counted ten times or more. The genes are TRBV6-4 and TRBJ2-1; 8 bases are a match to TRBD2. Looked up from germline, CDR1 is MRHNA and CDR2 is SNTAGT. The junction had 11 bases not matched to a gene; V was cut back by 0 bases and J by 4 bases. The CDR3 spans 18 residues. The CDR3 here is CASSDSGLGAGDYNEQFF. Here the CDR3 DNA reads TGTGCCAGCAGTGACTCGGGGTTAGGAGCGGGGGATTACAATGAGCAGTTCTTC.

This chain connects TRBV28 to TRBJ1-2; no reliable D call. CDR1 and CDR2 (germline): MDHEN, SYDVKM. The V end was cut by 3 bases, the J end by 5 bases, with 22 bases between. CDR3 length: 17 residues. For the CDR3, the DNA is TGTGCCAGCAGTTTCGTCATCCGGGTCCCTGGTCGTTATGGCTACACCTTC. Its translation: CASSFVIRVPGRYGYTF.

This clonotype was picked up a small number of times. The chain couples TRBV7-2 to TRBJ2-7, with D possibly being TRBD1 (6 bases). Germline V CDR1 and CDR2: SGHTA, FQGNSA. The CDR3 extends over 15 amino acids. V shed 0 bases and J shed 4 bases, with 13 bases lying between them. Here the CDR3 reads CASSLAGAISYEQYF. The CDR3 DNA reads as TGTGCCAGCAGCTTAGCGGGGGCCATTTCTTACGAGCAGTACTTC.

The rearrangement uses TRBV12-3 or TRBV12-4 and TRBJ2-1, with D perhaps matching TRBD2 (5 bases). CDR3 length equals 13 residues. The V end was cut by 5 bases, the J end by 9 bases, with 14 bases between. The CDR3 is CASSPDYLFEQFF. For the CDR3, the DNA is TGTGCCAGCAGTCCCGACTACCTTTTTGAGCAGTTCTTC.

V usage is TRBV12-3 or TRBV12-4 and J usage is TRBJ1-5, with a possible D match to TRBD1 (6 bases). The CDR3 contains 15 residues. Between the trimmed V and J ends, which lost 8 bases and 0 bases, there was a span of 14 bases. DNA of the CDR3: TGTGCCAGCGGACGGACAGCCTATAGCAATCAGCCCCAGCATTTT. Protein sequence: CASGRTAYSNQPQHF.

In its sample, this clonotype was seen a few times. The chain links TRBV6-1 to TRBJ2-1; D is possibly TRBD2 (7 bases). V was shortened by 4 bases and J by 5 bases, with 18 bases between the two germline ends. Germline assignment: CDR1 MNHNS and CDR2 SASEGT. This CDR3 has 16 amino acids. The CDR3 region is CASSAQGGALDNEQFF. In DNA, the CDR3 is TGTGCCAGCAGTGCTCAAGGGGGGGCCTTGGACAATGAGCAGTTCTTC.

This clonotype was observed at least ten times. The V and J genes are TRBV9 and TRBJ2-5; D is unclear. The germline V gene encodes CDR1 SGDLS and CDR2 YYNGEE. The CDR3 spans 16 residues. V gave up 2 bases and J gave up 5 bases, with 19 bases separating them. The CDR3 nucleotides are TGTGCCAGCAGCGTGGCTAGTTTATGGCCCGAGGAGACCCAGTACTTC. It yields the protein CASSVASLWPEETQYF.

CDR3 region: CASSFASSNQPQHF. The CDR3 bases are TGTGCCAGCAGTTTCGCCAGTAGCAATCAGCCCCAGCATTTT. The chain links TRBV27 to TRBJ1-5; D remains ambiguous. CDR1 and CDR2 (germline): MNHEY, SMNVEV (reference sequence). Trimming left V 3 bases short and J 0 bases short, with 6 bases between. This CDR3 has 14 residues.

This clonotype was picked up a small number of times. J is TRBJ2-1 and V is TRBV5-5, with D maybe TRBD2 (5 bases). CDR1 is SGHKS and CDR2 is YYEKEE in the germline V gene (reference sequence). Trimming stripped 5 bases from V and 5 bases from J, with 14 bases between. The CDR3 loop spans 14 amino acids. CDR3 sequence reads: CASSPRRWDNEQFF. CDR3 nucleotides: TGTGCCAGCAGTCCGCGGAGGTGGGACAATGAGCAGTTCTTC. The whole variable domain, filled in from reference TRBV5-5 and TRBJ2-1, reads DAGVTQSPTHLIKTRGQQVTLRCSPISGHKSVSWYQQVLGQGPQFIFQYYEKEERGRGNFPDRFSARQFPNYSSELNVNALLLGDSALYLCASSPRRWDNEQFFGPGTRLTVL.

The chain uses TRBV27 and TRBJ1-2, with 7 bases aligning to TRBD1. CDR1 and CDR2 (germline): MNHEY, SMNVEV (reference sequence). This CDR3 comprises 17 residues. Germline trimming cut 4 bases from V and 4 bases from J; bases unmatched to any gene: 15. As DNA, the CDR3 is TGTGCCAGCAGTTCCTCCGCTGGGACAGTGTACGGCTATGGCTACACCTTC. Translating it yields CASSSSAGTVYGYGYTF.

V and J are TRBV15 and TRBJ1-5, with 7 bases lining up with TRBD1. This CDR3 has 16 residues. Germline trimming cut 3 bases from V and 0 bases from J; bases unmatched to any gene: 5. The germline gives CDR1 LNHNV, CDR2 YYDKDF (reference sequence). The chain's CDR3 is CATSRAQGYSNQPQHF. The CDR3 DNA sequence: TGTGCCACCAGCAGGGCACAGGGGTATAGCAATCAGCCCCAGCATTTT.

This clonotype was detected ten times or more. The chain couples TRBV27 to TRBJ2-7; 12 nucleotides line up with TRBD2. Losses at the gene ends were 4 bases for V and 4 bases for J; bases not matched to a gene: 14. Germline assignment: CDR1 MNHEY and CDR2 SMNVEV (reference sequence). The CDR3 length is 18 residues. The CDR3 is CASSSYFKQTSGSYEQYF. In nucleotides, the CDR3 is TGTGCCAGCAGTTCCTATTTTAAACAGACTAGCGGGAGTTACGAGCAGTACTTC.

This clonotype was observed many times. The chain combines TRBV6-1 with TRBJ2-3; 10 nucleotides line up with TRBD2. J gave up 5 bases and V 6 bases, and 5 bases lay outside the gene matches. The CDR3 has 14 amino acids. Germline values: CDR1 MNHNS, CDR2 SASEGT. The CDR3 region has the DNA TGTGCCAGCAGCAACGGACTAGCGGTAGATACGCAGTATTTT. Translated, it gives CASSNGLAVDTQYF.

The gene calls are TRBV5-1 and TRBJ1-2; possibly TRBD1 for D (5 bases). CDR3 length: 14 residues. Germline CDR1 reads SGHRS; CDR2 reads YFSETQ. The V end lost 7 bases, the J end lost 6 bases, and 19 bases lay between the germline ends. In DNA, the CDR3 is TGCGCCAGCTATGAGGAAGGGGCGCGGGATGGCTACACCTTC. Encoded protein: CASYEEGARDGYTF. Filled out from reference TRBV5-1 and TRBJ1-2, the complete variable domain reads KAGVTQTPRYLIKTRGQQVTLSCSPISGHRSVSWYQQTPGQGLQFLFEYFSETQRNKGNFPGRFSGRQFSNSRSEMNVSTLELGDSALYLCASYEEGARDGYTFGSGTRLTVV.

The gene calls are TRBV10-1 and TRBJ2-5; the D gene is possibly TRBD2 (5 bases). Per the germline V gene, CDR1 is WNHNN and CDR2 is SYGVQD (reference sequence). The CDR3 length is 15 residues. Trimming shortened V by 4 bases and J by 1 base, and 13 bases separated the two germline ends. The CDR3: CASSGHGGSQETQYF. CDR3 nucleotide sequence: TGCGCCAGCAGTGGACACGGCGGGTCCCAAGAGACCCAGTACTTC.

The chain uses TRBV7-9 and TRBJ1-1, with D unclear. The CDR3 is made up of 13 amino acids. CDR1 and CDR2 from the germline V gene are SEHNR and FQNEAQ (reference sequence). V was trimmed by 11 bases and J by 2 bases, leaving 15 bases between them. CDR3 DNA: TGTGCCCCCGAGTCGGCTCTTAACACTGAAGCTTTCTTT. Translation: CAPESALNTEAFF. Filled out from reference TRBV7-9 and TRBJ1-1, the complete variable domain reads DTGVSQNPRHKITKRGQNVTFRCDPISEHNRLYWYRQTLGQGPEFLTYFQNEAQLEKSRLLSDRFSAERPKGSFSTLEIQRTEQGDSAMYLCAPESALNTEAFFGQGTRLTVV.

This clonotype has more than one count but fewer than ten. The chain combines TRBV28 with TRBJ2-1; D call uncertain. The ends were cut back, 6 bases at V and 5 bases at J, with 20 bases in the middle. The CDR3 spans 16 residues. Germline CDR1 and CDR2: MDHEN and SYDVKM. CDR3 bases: TGTGCCAGCAGCCGTTATCGGCTGGCCGAGGACAATGAGCAGTTCTTC. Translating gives CASSRYRLAEDNEQFF.

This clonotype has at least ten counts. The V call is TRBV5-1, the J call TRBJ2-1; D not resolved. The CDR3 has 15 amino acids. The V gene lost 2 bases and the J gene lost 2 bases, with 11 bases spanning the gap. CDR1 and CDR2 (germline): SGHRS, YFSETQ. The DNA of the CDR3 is TGCGCCAGCAGCTTTGACACCTCTACCTACAATGAGCAGTTCTTC. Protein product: CASSFDTSTYNEQFF.

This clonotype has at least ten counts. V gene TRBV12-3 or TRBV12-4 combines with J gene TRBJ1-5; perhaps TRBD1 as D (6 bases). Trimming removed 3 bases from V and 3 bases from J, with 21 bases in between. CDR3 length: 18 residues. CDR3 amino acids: CASSLSLGHNLINQPQHF. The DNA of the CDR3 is TGTGCCAGCAGTTTGAGTCTGGGACATAACTTAATCAATCAGCCCCAGCATTTT.

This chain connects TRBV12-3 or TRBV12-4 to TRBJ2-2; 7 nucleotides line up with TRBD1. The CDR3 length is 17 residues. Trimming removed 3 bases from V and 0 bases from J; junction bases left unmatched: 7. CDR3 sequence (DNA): TGTGCCAGCAGTTTCGTGGGTGGACAGGCGAACACCGGGGAGCTGTTTTTT. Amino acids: CASSFVGGQANTGELFF.

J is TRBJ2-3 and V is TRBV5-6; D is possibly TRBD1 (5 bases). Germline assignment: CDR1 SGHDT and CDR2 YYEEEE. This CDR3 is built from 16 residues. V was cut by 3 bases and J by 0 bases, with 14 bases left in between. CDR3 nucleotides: TGTGCCAGCAGCTACCAGTGGGGCGGTAGCACAGATACGCAGTATTTT. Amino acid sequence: CASSYQWGGSTDTQYF.

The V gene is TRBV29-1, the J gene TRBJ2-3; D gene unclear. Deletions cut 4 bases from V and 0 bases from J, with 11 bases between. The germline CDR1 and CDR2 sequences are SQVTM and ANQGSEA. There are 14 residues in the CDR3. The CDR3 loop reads CSVVADHSTDTQYF. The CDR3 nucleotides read TGCAGCGTTGTGGCGGACCATAGCACAGATACGCAGTATTTT.

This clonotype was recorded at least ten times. The CDR3 nucleotides are TGCGCCAGCAGTTCCGTAGGAGGCCCTGAAGCTTTCTTT. Its translation is CASSSVGGPEAFF. The rearrangement links TRBV5-1 to TRBJ1-1; D remains ambiguous. This CDR3 region has 13 residues. Germline CDR1 reads SGHRS; CDR2 reads YFSETQ. The ends were cut back, 5 bases at V and 6 bases at J, with 14 bases in the middle.